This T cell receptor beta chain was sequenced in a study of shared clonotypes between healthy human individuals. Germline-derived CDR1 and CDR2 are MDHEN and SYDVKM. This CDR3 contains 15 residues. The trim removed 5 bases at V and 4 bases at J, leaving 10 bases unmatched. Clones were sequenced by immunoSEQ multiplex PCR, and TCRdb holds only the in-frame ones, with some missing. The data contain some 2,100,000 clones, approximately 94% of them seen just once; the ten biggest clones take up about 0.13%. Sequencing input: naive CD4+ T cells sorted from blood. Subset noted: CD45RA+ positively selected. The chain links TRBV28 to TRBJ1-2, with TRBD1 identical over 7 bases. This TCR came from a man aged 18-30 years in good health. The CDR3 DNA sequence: TGTGCCAGCAGTACCAGGGGGGGAGGAGGCTATGGCTACACCTTC. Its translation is CASSTRGGGGYGYTF.